These 26 T cell receptor beta chains originate from one sample sequenced in a study of CD8+CD57+ T cells in acquired aplastic anemia. Profiles of TCR beta VDJ and CDR3 were generated from a genomic DNA template. TCRdb re-called the reads with MiXCR, one entry per CDR3 protein. Of a few hundred thousand distinct CDR3 sequences listed, around a third were seen once; the top ten hold roughly 0.89%. In patients chosen for sequencing, flow cytometry had shown CD8+CD57+ cell expansion. Input material: sorted CD4+, CD8+, or CD8+CD57+ T cells (not recorded which) from PBMCs. The receptors originated from a human donor with aplastic anemia.

This clonotype was seen many times. The V and J genes are TRBV30 and TRBJ1-6; D unclear. The CDR3 covers 12 residues. Deletions cut 0 bases from V and 6 bases from J, with 3 bases between. The germline CDR1 and CDR2 sequences are GTSNPN and SVGIG (reference sequence). CDR3 coding DNA: TGTGCCTGGAGTGTTCTTAATTCACCCCTCCACTTT. Encoded protein: CAWSVLNSPLHF.

This rearrangement joins TRBV25-1 to TRBJ1-1, with D unclear. This CDR3 is built from 15 residues. Germline V gene data show CDR1 as MGHDK and CDR2 as SYGVNS. Trimming left V 6 bases short and J 1 base short, with 15 bases between. CDR3 nucleotides: TGTGCCAGCAGCCAGGATTACTCGGAGAACACTGAAGCTTTCTTT. Protein: CASSQDYSENTEAFF. The entire variable domain, with the rest obtained from reference TRBV25-1 and TRBJ1-1, is as follows: EADIYQTPRYLVIGTGKKITLECSQTMGHDKMYWYQQDPGMELHLIHYSYGVNSTEKGDLSSESTVSRIRTEHFPLTLESARPSHTSQYLCASSQDYSENTEAFFGQGTRLTVV.

This clonotype was seen a handful of times. The genes are TRBV7-3 and TRBJ2-7, with D possibly matching TRBD1 (5 bases). The V end lost 3 bases, the J end lost 2 bases, and 8 bases lay between the germline ends. This CDR3 contains 13 residues. CDR1 is SGHTA and CDR2 is FQGTGA in the germline V gene. CDR3 region: CASSFRDPYEQYF. The CDR3 bases are TGTGCCAGCAGCTTCAGGGATCCCTACGAGCAGTACTTC.

CDR3 bases: TGTGCCAGTAGTGTGGACTGGTACCAAGAGACCCAGTACTTC. Its protein is CASSVDWYQETQYF. V gene TRBV19 combines with J gene TRBJ2-5; a possible D gene is TRBD2 (5 bases). The CDR3 is made up of 14 amino acids. The germline V and J ends were trimmed by 5 bases and 0 bases, with 10 bases remaining between them. Germline-derived CDR1 and CDR2 are LNHDA and SQIVND (reference sequence).

The CDR3 reads CASSWSGSYSGNTIYF. CDR3 nucleotides: TGTGCCAGCAGCTGGTCAGGATCTTACTCTGGAAACACCATATATTTT. The chain has TRBV11-1 and TRBJ1-3, with D hard to call. V dropped 4 bases and J dropped 0 bases, with 13 bases sitting between them. The germline V gene has CDR1 SGHAT and CDR2 FQDESV (reference sequence). This CDR3 contains 16 residues. Based on the CDR3 plus reference TRBV11-1 and TRBJ1-3, the full variable domain is EAEVAQSPRYKITEKSQAVAFWCDPISGHATLYWYRQILGQGPELLVQFQDESVVDDSQLPKDRFSAERLKGVDSTLKIQPAELGDSAMYLCASSWSGSYSGNTIYFGEGSWLTVV.

This clonotype was counted many times. The rearrangement joins TRBV6-1 to TRBJ1-2; D remains ambiguous. The CDR3 runs 14 residues. V shed 5 bases and J shed 1 base, with 11 bases lying between them. The V gene's germline CDR1 is MNHNS and CDR2 SASEGT. CDR3 coding DNA: TGTGCCAGCAGTCCCCCCCGGGATAACTATGGCTACACCTTC. It translates to CASSPPRDNYGYTF.

This clonotype came up many times. The chain has TRBV20-1 and TRBJ2-7, with 8 nucleotides matching TRBD1. Germline trimming cut 0 bases from V and 1 base from J; bases unmatched to any gene: 5. The CDR3 covers 15 residues. Germline lookup yields CDR1 DFQATT and CDR2 SNEGSKA (reference sequence). The CDR3 sequence: CSARDQDRASYEQYF. The DNA of the CDR3 is TGCAGTGCTAGAGATCAGGACAGGGCTTCCTACGAGCAGTACTTC.

The V and J genes are TRBV5-1 and TRBJ1-5, with D tentatively TRBD1 (5 bases). Per germline, CDR1 SGHRS and CDR2 YFSETQ. V lost 4 bases and J lost 7, with 12 bases in between. The CDR3 runs to 13 residues. The CDR3 is CASSQGDGQPQHF. The CDR3 DNA sequence: TGCGCCAGCAGCCAAGGGGACGGGCAGCCCCAGCATTTT.

This clonotype was seen just once. The CDR3 reads CASSQGLAGHPYEQYF. CDR3 DNA: TGTGCCAGCAGCCAAGGACTAGCGGGCCACCCCTACGAGCAGTACTTC. The chain uses TRBV3-1 and TRBJ2-7, with TRBD2 matching 10 bases. The germline V gene has CDR1 LGHDT and CDR2 YNNKEL (reference sequence). The J segment lost 2 bases and the V segment lost 1 base, leaving 5 bases of the junction unmatched. There are 16 residues in the CDR3.

In its sample, this clonotype was seen many times. J is TRBJ1-2 and V is TRBV12-3 or TRBV12-4; D might be TRBD1 (5 bases). V was trimmed by 6 bases and J by 4 bases, leaving 15 bases between them. The CDR3 is 14 residues long. The CDR3 DNA reads as TGTGCCAGCAGGGGGCGGCGACGGGGCTATGGCTACACCTTC. It specifies CASRGRRRGYGYTF.

The table lists this clonotype with many counts. The chain is built from TRBV25-1 and TRBJ2-1; D may be TRBD2 (6 bases). With 1 base removed from V and 0 bases from J, the gap between germline ends came to 13 bases. The CDR3 totals 17 residues. Germline-derived CDR1 and CDR2 are MGHDK and SYGVNS. This chain's CDR3 is CASSESWGEASYNEQFF. For the CDR3, the DNA is TGTGCCAGCAGTGAATCCTGGGGGGAGGCCTCCTACAATGAGCAGTTCTTC.

The V call is TRBV30, the J call TRBJ1-1; D remains unclear. The CDR3 contains 12 residues. V lost 3 bases and J 1 base, leaving 6 bases between the germline ends. Germline V CDR1 and CDR2: GTSNPN, SVGIG (reference sequence). The CDR3 nucleotides read TGTGCCTGGAGGCAGAGGAACACTGAAGCTTTCTTT. Protein product: CAWRQRNTEAFF.

The chain couples TRBV24-1 to TRBJ2-7, with D possibly TRBD2 on 6 matching bases. Trimming left V 3 bases short and J 2 bases short, with 7 bases between. CDR1 is KGHDR and CDR2 is SFDVKD in the germline V gene. The CDR3 loop spans 13 amino acids. CDR3 sequence reads: CATSDAGPYEQYF. In DNA form, the CDR3 reads TGTGCCACCAGTGATGCGGGACCCTACGAGCAGTACTTC.

The J gene is TRBJ1-3, the V gene TRBV10-3, with TRBD1 matching over 7 bases. Germline CDR1 reads ENHRY; CDR2 reads SYGVKD. The CDR3 is 13 residues long. Losses at the gene ends were 11 bases for V and 5 bases for J; bases not matched to a gene: 9. CDR3 region: CALGSGGRNTIYF. CDR3 bases: TGTGCCCTCGGCTCAGGGGGTCGAAACACCATATATTTT.

This clonotype was observed a handful of times. The chain couples TRBV12-3 or TRBV12-4 to TRBJ2-5, with a tentative D call TRBD2 (5 bases). The CDR3 spans 13 residues. Trimming stripped 8 bases from V and 7 bases from J, with 17 bases between. The CDR3 here is CASCLHGVATQYF. CDR3 coding DNA: TGTGCCAGCTGCCTCCACGGGGTAGCGACCCAGTACTTC.

This clonotype was recorded at least ten times. This chain links TRBV19 with TRBJ2-7, with D possibly being TRBD1 (5 bases). This CDR3 contains 16 residues. Trimming took off 3 bases at V and 0 bases at J, with 15 bases between the two ends. Germline CDR1 is LNHDA and CDR2 is SQIVND (reference sequence). The CDR3 nucleotides are TGTGCCAGTAGTATTGGTGGGGCATACACCTCCTACGAGCAGTACTTC. It translates to CASSIGGAYTSYEQYF.

This clonotype was seen a handful of times. DNA of the CDR3: TGTGCCAGCAGCGGTGGGACAGGGCAACGGACTGAAGCTTTCTTT. Translating gives CASSGGTGQRTEAFF. The chain is built from TRBV9 and TRBJ1-1, with 9 bases matching TRBD1. V shed 3 bases and J 5 bases; nucleotides not matched to a gene: 8. CDR3 length equals 15 residues. The germline V gene has CDR1 SGDLS and CDR2 YYNGEE.

The genes are TRBV5-1 and TRBJ1-1; 7 bases are a match to TRBD1. V shed 4 bases, J shed 3 bases, and the junction held 6 bases outside the gene matches. The CDR3 contains 14 residues. Per germline, CDR1 SGHRS and CDR2 YFSETQ. CDR3 DNA: TGCGCCAGCAGCGGGACAGTAGGTCACACTGAAGCTTTCTTT. Translating it yields CASSGTVGHTEAFF.

Ten or more counts support this clonotype. This sequence joins TRBV19 and TRBJ1-1; no reliable D call. V lost 2 bases and J 5 bases, leaving 6 bases between the germline ends. The CDR3 has 12 amino acids. The germline gives CDR1 LNHDA, CDR2 SQIVND (reference sequence). The CDR3, as DNA: TGTGCCAGTAGTATAAGGAGGACTGAAGCTTTCTTT. Amino acid sequence: CASSIRRTEAFF. Supplemented by reference TRBV19 and TRBJ1-1, the full variable domain reads DGGITQSPKYLFRKEGQNVTLSCEQNLNHDAMYWYRQDPGQGLRLIYYSQIVNDFQKGDIAEGYSVSREKKESFPLTVTSAQKNPTAFYLCASSIRRTEAFFGQGTRLTVV.

V gene TRBV20-1 combines with J gene TRBJ1-6; no clear D gene. The CDR3 loop spans 12 amino acids. V was trimmed by 4 bases and J by 7 bases, leaving 8 bases between them. Germline V lookup: CDR1 DFQATT, CDR2 SNEGSKA (reference sequence). Here the CDR3 DNA reads TGCAGTGCTACCTCAGGAAATTCACCCCTCCACTTT. Translated: CSATSGNSPLHF.

The V gene is TRBV12-3 or TRBV12-4, the J gene TRBJ1-5, with 11 bases matching TRBD1. The CDR3 runs to 16 residues. The junction had 6 bases not matched to a gene; V was cut back by 5 bases and J by 3 bases. Here the CDR3 reads CASSIRGQGANQPQHF. The CDR3 coding sequence is TGTGCCAGCAGTATACGTGGACAGGGGGCCAATCAGCCCCAGCATTTT.

The genes are TRBV20-1 and TRBJ1-1; 7 positions agree with TRBD1. In germline, CDR1 is DFQATT, CDR2 SNEGSKA (reference sequence). This CDR3 has 14 residues. After removal of 6 bases from V and 7 bases from J, the junction contained 14 bases not matched to a gene. CDR3 region: CSAPRVEGAVEAFF. In DNA form, the CDR3 reads TGCAGTGCGCCCCGGGTCGAGGGGGCGGTTGAAGCTTTCTTT.

This clonotype appeared a few times. CDR3 protein: CASSLNLAGINEQFF. CDR3 DNA: TGTGCCAGCAGCTTAAACCTAGCGGGGATCAATGAGCAGTTCTTC. This chain joins TRBV11-2 and TRBJ2-1, with TRBD2 identical over 9 bases. J was trimmed by 6 bases and V by 2 bases; bases with no gene match: 5. The germline V gene has CDR1 SGHAT and CDR2 FQNNGV. The CDR3 runs to 15 residues. The entire variable domain, with the rest obtained from reference TRBV11-2 and TRBJ2-1, is as follows: EAGVAQSPRYKIIEKRQSVAFWCNPISGHATLYWYQQILGQGPKLLIQFQNNGVVDDSQLPKDRFSAERLKGVDSTLKIQPAKLEDSAVYLCASSLNLAGINEQFFGPGTRLTVL.

This clonotype was seen repeatedly, ten times or more. The rearrangement links TRBV29-1 to TRBJ1-2, with a weak D call TRBD1 (6 bases). This CDR3 has 14 residues. Germline V lookup: CDR1 SQVTM, CDR2 ANQGSEA. Trimming removed 1 base at V and 4 bases at J, with 13 bases between. The CDR3 coding sequence is TGCAGCGTTGAAGGGGATGGACAGACCTATGGCTACACCTTC. This sequence encodes CSVEGDGQTYGYTF.

This clonotype has a handful of counts. The chain carries TRBV6-4 and TRBJ2-2; D is possibly TRBD1 or TRBD2 (5 bases each). Germline loops: CDR1 MRHNA, CDR2 SNTAGT. The V end lost 5 bases, the J end lost 3 bases, and 16 bases lay between the germline ends. CDR3 length: 16 residues. CDR3 bases: TGTGCCAGCAGTCCCTTTTGGGGGTCGGACACCGGGGAGCTGTTTTTT. Translated: CASSPFWGSDTGELFF.

CDR3 sequence: CASSIGVVGSGANVLTF. DNA of the CDR3: TGTGCCAGTAGTATAGGGGTTGTTGGCTCTGGGGCCAACGTCCTGACTTTC. The V call is TRBV19, the J call TRBJ2-6; D is unclear. V lost 1 base and J 0 bases, leaving 10 bases between the germline ends. CDR3 length equals 17 residues. Germline CDR1 and CDR2: LNHDA and SQIVND (reference sequence).